Below, one T cell receptor (beta chain) is given with its context. This clonotype has a count of ten or more. The antigen it recognizes is unknown. There are no base qualities to consult, and no much larger clone falls within one base. The sample originates from a study of CD8 T cells in ankylosing spondylitis (dated by TCRdb to about 2017). Concerning the study at large: T cell receptor beta repertoires were profiled in healthy donors and ankylosing spondylitis patients so that disease-linked TCR variants could be found. The full study cohort was made up of about 25 ankylosing spondylitis patients and 108 healthy donors. Samples of peripheral blood were taken, and for ankylosing spondylitis patients, synovial fluid was collected as well. Summary of the overall study and its limitations: Some motif variants were previously reported in synovial fluid and blood of reactive arthritis patients, suggesting common disease-initiation mechanisms. According to the report, matched synovial fluid samples from ankylosing spondylitis patients were significantly enriched for the disease-linked clones. In peripheral blood, the disease-linked clones were found at relatively low frequencies and had a CD8+ phenotype. A TCR beta motif made up of fewer than 10 highly homologous amino acid variants appeared to be characteristic of blood from ankylosing spondylitis patients.

CDR1 and CDR2 are read off the germline V gene (reference sequence) as DFQATT and SNEGSKA. Inclusive of the bounding cysteine and phenylalanine, the CDR3 is 11 residues long. Only the CDR3 DNA stays, 33 bases, in frame from base 1. V gives up 0 bases and J gives up 7 bases, and the segment between their germline ends measures 6 bases. Instrument on record: Illumina HiSeq 2500. Quantitative 5'-RACE with molecular barcodes was used to prepare TCR beta libraries. The authors processed their data as follows. Disease-linked TCR variants were identified with a new computational method built on a probabilistic model of VDJ rearrangement. TCRdb trimmed the raw reads at Q25, called clones with MiXCR and kept productive beta chains. All rows with the same CDR3 protein become a single entry with the most common DNA and genes. The V and J calls were not made by the authors but by TCRdb's processing. The sample contains roughly 280,000 distinct CDR3 sequences, 20% of them found a single time. The ten largest clones add up to roughly 8% of the sample.

This receptor was identified in a male donor with ankylosing spondylitis or in good health (not recorded which). The material sequenced was blood, either unsorted or a sorted T cell fraction (not recorded which). The chain uses TRBV20-1 and TRBJ2-5; no confident D gene assignment can be made. Read as DNA, the sequence is TGCAGTGCTAGAGACGAAGCGACCCAGTACTTC. The encoded protein is CSARDEATQYF.